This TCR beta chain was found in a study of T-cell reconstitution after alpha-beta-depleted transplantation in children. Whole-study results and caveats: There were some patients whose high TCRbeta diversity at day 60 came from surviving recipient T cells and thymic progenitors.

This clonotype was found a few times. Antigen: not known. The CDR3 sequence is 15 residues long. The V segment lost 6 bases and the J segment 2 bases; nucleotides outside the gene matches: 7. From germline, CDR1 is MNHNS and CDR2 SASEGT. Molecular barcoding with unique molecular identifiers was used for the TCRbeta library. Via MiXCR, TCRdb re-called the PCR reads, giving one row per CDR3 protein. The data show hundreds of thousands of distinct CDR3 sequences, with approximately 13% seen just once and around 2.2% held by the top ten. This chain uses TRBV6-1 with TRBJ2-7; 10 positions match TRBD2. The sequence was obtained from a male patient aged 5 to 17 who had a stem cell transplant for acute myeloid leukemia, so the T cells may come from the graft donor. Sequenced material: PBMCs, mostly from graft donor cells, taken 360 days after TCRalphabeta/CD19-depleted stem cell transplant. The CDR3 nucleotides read TGTGCCAGCAGAGATCCCGGGACTAGCGCCTACGAGCAGTACTTC. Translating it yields CASRDPGTSAYEQYF.